This T cell receptor beta chain derives from a study of shared clonotypes between healthy human individuals. Study-level findings and limits: Rarefaction analysis demonstrated incomplete sorted-subset sequencing notwithstanding large depth. It was the non-shared clonotypes that had lower generation probabilities than clonotypes shared by all four donors. For naive CD4 cells, around 5% of clonotypes were shared across four donors.

The sample holds one count of this clone. Its specificity is unknown. CD45RA+ naive and CD45RA-negative memory subsets were separated from CD4+ cells. The repertoire was sequenced with immunoSEQ multiplex PCR; TCRdb's copy has only in-frame clones and lacks some. This sample has about 1.1 million clones, with 78% found just once. This receptor was taken from a young man in good health. Some clones in this sample may be carry-over from other donors' samples. The sequenced sample consisted of memory CD4+ T cells from PBMCs. Subset given: CD45RA-negative fraction.

The CDR3 sequence is CATTGGPGEKLFF. The CDR3 DNA reads as TGTGCAACGACAGGTGGCCCGGGTGAAAAACTGTTTTTT. This chain links TRBV10-3 with TRBJ1-4, with D possibly TRBD1 on 6 matching bases. Germline CDR1 reads ENHRY; CDR2 reads SYGVKD. The CDR3 is 13 residues long.